The 24 T cell receptor beta chains presented below share a single source sample, sequenced in a study of vaccination and CD4 T cells after COVID-19. The Oncomine TCR Beta short-read assay was applied to DNA of cultured CD4+ T cells. In TCRdb, the PCR reads were re-called with MiXCR into one record per CDR3 protein. The profile shows about 11,000 distinct CDR3 sequences, 40% to 50% of them singletons. This sample's treatment: approximately 11-day PBMC culture with coronavirus spike peptide pools or control peptides (ViraFEST assay). Antigens of these TCRs are unknown. The specimen sequenced was CD4+ T cells from blood, cultured in vitro. The receptors come from a human donor who had recovered from COVID-19.

The chain employs TRBV5-1 and TRBJ2-3; D remains ambiguous. The CDR3 length is 15 residues. Trimming removed 0 bases from V and 6 bases from J, with 14 bases in between. Germline CDR1 reads SGHRS; CDR2 reads YFSETQ. CDR3 sequence: CASSLGRTLEDTQYF. The DNA of the CDR3 is TGCGCCAGCAGCTTGGGCCGGACCCTAGAGGATACGCAGTATTTT. Using reference TRBV5-1 and TRBJ2-3 for the parts outside the CDR3, the full variable domain is KAGVTQTPRYLIKTRGQQVTLSCSPISGHRSVSWYQQTPGQGLQFLFEYFSETQRNKGNFPGRFSGRQFSNSRSEMNVSTLELGDSALYLCASSLGRTLEDTQYFGPGTRLTVL.

The J gene is TRBJ1-2, the V gene TRBV11-2; D is possibly TRBD1 (5 bases). Trimming cost V 5 bases and J 1 base, with 8 bases left between them. CDR1 SGHAT and CDR2 FQNNGV come from the germline V gene. This CDR3 spans 13 amino acids. This CDR3 reads CASSRDHNYGYTF. The CDR3 region has the DNA TGTGCCAGCAGCCGGGACCATAACTATGGCTACACCTTC.

V is TRBV5-1 and J is TRBJ2-3; TRBD2 might be the D (5 bases). Trimming removed 3 bases from V and 2 bases from J, with 10 bases in between. Germline V gene lookup returns CDR1 SGHRS and CDR2 YFSETQ. This CDR3 is built from 14 residues. In nucleotides, the CDR3 is TGCGCCAGCAGCTCTGGACTTACCACAGATACGCAGTATTTT. It codes for CASSSGLTTDTQYF.

This clonotype is labeled medium-sized. The chain links TRBV3-1 to TRBJ1-2; D not certain. Germline CDR1 reads LGHDT; CDR2 reads YNNKEL (reference sequence). The CDR3 is made up of 12 amino acids. The V end lost 4 bases, the J end lost 5 bases, and 8 bases lay between the germline ends. The CDR3 region is CASSLSEYGYTF. In DNA form, the CDR3 reads TGTGCCAGCAGCCTTTCCGAATATGGCTACACCTTC.

The chain employs TRBV6-5 and TRBJ2-1, with D hard to call. V was shortened by 0 bases and J by 7 bases, with 16 bases between the two germline ends. The CDR3 has 16 amino acids. Per germline, CDR1 MNHEY and CDR2 SVGAGI. The CDR3 DNA sequence: TGTGCCAGCAGTTACTCGGTGGCCTCATCCGTTAATGAGCAGTTCTTC. Encoded protein: CASSYSVASSVNEQFF.

V gene TRBV7-8 combines with J gene TRBJ1-5; tentatively, D is TRBD1 (5 bases). The germline gives CDR1 SGHVS, CDR2 FQNEAQ. The V end lost 4 bases, the J end lost 2 bases, and 12 bases lay between the germline ends. CDR3 length: 15 residues. CDR3 residues: CASSSGIRRNQPQHF. CDR3 nucleotide sequence: TGTGCCAGCAGCTCAGGGATAAGACGCAATCAGCCCCAGCATTTT.

This clonotype was seen only a few times. The CDR3 nucleotides are TGTGCCTCGTCGGGGGACACAGATACGCAGTATTTT. Translated: CASSGDTDTQYF. The rearrangement links TRBV24-1 to TRBJ2-3; the D gene is possibly TRBD2 (6 bases). V lost 12 bases and J lost 2, with 11 bases in between. Germline V gives CDR1 KGHDR, CDR2 SFDVKD. The CDR3 has 12 residues.

This clonotype has just a few counts. The rearrangement uses TRBV5-4 and TRBJ2-3; the match to TRBD2 covers 7 bases. After removal of 2 bases from V and 0 bases from J, the junction contained 12 bases not matched to a gene. The length of the CDR3 is 18 residues. The germline CDR1 and CDR2 sequences are SGHNT and YYREEE (reference sequence). The CDR3 region is CASSLKAGRTTSTDTQYF. The CDR3 DNA reads as TGTGCCAGCAGCTTAAAAGCGGGGAGGACAACTAGCACAGATACGCAGTATTTT.

In this sample, this clonotype turned up a few times. The rearrangement joins TRBV7-2 to TRBJ2-5, with 7 positions matching TRBD1. Germline trimming cut 4 bases from V and 3 bases from J; bases unmatched to any gene: 17. This CDR3 comprises 18 residues. Germline CDR1 is SGHTA and CDR2 is FQGNSA. CDR3 in amino acids: CASSSRWSRGRMKETQYF. The CDR3 DNA follows: TGTGCCAGCAGCTCCCGGTGGAGCAGGGGGAGAATGAAAGAGACCCAGTACTTC.

V gene TRBV21-1 combines with J gene TRBJ1-6; the tabulated D call, TRBD1, remains unverified against the DNA. TRBV21-1 is classified as a pseudogene. The CDR3 consists of 14 residues. The CDR3 DNA is TGTGCCAGTTTTTTCTCGACAGGGCCGTCACCCCTCCACTTT. Translation: CASFFSTGPSPLHF.

This clonotype appeared a single time. V usage is TRBV5-4 and J usage is TRBJ2-3; D is unresolved. The CDR3 has 14 residues. Germline values: CDR1 SGHNT, CDR2 YYREEE (reference sequence). Trimming took off 3 bases at V and 4 bases at J, with 12 bases between the two ends. CDR3 sequence: CASSYDHGSDTQYF. The CDR3 DNA reads as TGTGCCAGCAGCTATGACCATGGGTCAGATACGCAGTATTTT. The full variable domain, in which reference TRBV5-4 and TRBJ2-3 provide the parts outside the CDR3, is ETGVTQSPTHLIKTRGQQVTLRCSSQSGHNTVSWYQQALGQGPQFIFQYYREEENGRGNFPPRFSGLQFPNYSSELNVNALELDDSALYLCASSYDHGSDTQYFGPGTRLTVL.

The V and J genes are TRBV4-1 and TRBJ1-2; D gene uncertain. V was trimmed by 3 bases and J by 5 bases, leaving 19 bases between them. Germline V CDR1 and CDR2: MGHRA, YSYEKL. CDR3 length: 16 amino acids. This chain's CDR3 is CASSHPGRRITYGYTF. The CDR3 coding sequence is TGCGCCAGCAGCCACCCCGGGCGGCGTATTACGTATGGCTACACCTTC.

Concerning this clonotype itself: The junction departs from the called germline gene at one end, perhaps through a read error. The V and J genes are TRBV5-3 and TRBJ1-1, with 8 bases identical to TRBD1. TRBV5-3 is an ORF; its function is uncertain. The CDR3 is 16 amino acids. The CDR3: CASSFRRTGQNTEAFF. As DNA, the CDR3 is TGTGCCAGCAGCTTCCGCCGGACAGGGCAAAACACTGAAGCTTTCTTT.

A few counts support this clonotype. J is TRBJ1-6 and V is TRBV7-2, with 9 bases matching TRBD1. V shed 1 base, J shed 14 bases, and the junction held 9 bases outside the gene matches. This CDR3 region has 15 residues. Germline V gene lookup returns CDR1 SGHTA and CDR2 FQGNSA. CDR3 sequence reads: CASSLGGTGRTALHF. The CDR3 DNA reads TGTGCCAGCAGCTTAGGGGGGACAGGGAGAACGGCCCTCCACTTT. Using reference TRBV7-2 and TRBJ1-6 for the parts outside the CDR3, the full variable domain is GAGVSQSPSNKVTEKGKDVELRCDPISGHTALYWYRQSLGQGLEFLIYFQGNSAPDKSGLPSDRFSAERTGGSVSTLTIQRTQQEDSAVYLCASSLGGTGRTALHFGNGTRLTVT.

The chain carries TRBV7-2 and TRBJ2-1; either TRBD1 or TRBD2 may fit D (6 bases each). Germline assignment: CDR1 SGHTA and CDR2 FQGNSA. This CDR3 comprises 15 residues. Trimming cost V 5 bases and J 5 bases, with 16 bases left between them. The CDR3 DNA follows: TGTGCCAGCAGCCGCGTGGGGGGCGGCGACAATGAGCAGTTCTTC. This encodes CASSRVGGGDNEQFF.

V is TRBV10-1 and J is TRBJ2-5; a possible D gene is TRBD2 (5 bases). The V gene's germline CDR1 is WNHNN and CDR2 SYGVQD (reference sequence). The CDR3 runs to 13 residues. V was pared by 2 bases and J by 4 bases, with 8 bases between. This chain's CDR3 is CASSEPRGETQYF. In DNA, the CDR3 is TGCGCCAGCAGTGAGCCTCGGGGAGAGACCCAGTACTTC.

The table lists this clonotype with a few counts. The chain employs TRBV15 and TRBJ1-1; unclear D gene. Germline lookup yields CDR1 LNHNV and CDR2 YYDKDF (reference sequence). V gave up 3 bases and J gave up 0 bases, with 5 bases separating them. There are 13 residues in the CDR3. The CDR3: CATSRNLNTEAFF. CDR3 nucleotides: TGTGCCACCAGCAGGAATTTGAACACTGAAGCTTTCTTT.

The chain couples TRBV20-1 to TRBJ1-1; D uncertain. Germline V CDR1 and CDR2: DFQATT, SNEGSKA (reference sequence). This CDR3 contains 10 residues. V lost 5 bases to trimming and J lost 10 bases, with 11 bases between them. CDR3 protein: CSAALGAAFF. CDR3 DNA sequence: TGCAGTGCTGCCCTCGGCGCAGCTTTCTTT.

This sequence joins TRBV6-1 and TRBJ1-5; the D is unclear. This CDR3 has 12 amino acids. V dropped 7 bases and J dropped 9 bases, with 13 bases sitting between them. Germline assignment: CDR1 MNHNS and CDR2 SASEGT. The CDR3 sequence is CASTSAGSPQHF. The CDR3, as DNA: TGTGCCAGCACTTCCGCCGGCTCGCCCCAGCATTTT.

In its sample, this clonotype was seen a few times. V and J are TRBV27 and TRBJ1-2; maybe TRBD1 (5 bases). V was cut by 3 bases and J by 7 bases, with 12 bases left in between. Germline CDR1 is MNHEY and CDR2 is SMNVEV (reference sequence). The CDR3 sequence is 13 residues long. CDR3 amino acids: CASSFRGSAGYTF. CDR3 sequence (DNA): TGTGCCAGCAGTTTCCGGGGGTCAGCTGGCTACACCTTC.

This chain links TRBV20-1 with TRBJ2-1; unclear D gene. V shed 3 bases and J shed 2 bases, with 14 bases lying between them. The CDR3 contains 15 residues. Germline lookup yields CDR1 DFQATT and CDR2 SNEGSKA (reference sequence). In DNA, the CDR3 is TGCAGTGCTAGCGGTAGTCTTCAGACCTACAATGAGCAGTTCTTC. This gives the protein CSASGSLQTYNEQFF.

As for this clonotype: Relative to the germline gene, one junction end is altered; a read error may explain this. The rearrangement joins TRBV2 to TRBJ1-6; possibly TRBD1 for D (5 bases). The CDR3 loop spans 20 amino acids. Germline V gene lookup returns CDR1 SNHLY and CDR2 FYNNEI. CDR3 amino acids: CASRPSWGRPLLSYNSALHF. CDR3 nucleotides: TGTGCCAGCAGGCCCAGTTGGGGACGGCCCTTGCTCTCCTATAATTCAGCCCTCCACTTT.

Only a few counts were recorded for this clonotype. This chain joins TRBV7-2 and TRBJ2-5; a weak D match, TRBD1 (5 bases). CDR3 length: 14 residues. Germline V lookup: CDR1 SGHTA, CDR2 FQGNSA. V was cut by 1 base and J by 6 bases, with 12 bases left in between. CDR3 coding DNA: TGTGCCAGCAGCTTAGGGTGGGGCAGTCAGACCCAGTACTTC. Its protein is CASSLGWGSQTQYF.

This clonotype was seen more than once but under ten times. This chain joins TRBV6-4 and TRBJ1-6; D gene unclear. V lost 2 bases and J lost 7, with 3 bases in between. Germline CDR1 reads MRHNA; CDR2 reads SNTAGT. This CDR3 region has 12 residues. CDR3 residues: CASSDGNSPLHF. Written as DNA, the CDR3 is TGTGCCAGCAGTGACGGGAATTCACCCCTCCACTTT.